This entry concerns a single TCR beta chain. Sequenced by immunoSEQ multiplex PCR; TCRdb stores in-frame clones only, minus some. Altogether about 34,000 clones are present, roughly 89% being singletons, with the ten largest covering 3.5% to 4%. This sample was taken from a study of T cell changes during pregnancy in multiple sclerosis. Germline CDR1 is SNHLY and CDR2 is FYNNEI. CDR3 size: 15 residues. The ends were cut back, 7 bases at V and 3 bases at J, with 19 bases in the middle. This chain joins TRBV2 and TRBJ2-7; D may be TRBD1 (8 bases). This TCR was sampled from a female donor with multiple sclerosis, enrolled in a pregnancy study. Sequencing was performed on CD8+ T cells from peripheral blood mononuclear cells, taken in the third trimester of pregnancy. The CDR3 nucleotides are TGTGCCAGCATAAAAAGCGGGACAGGCTTCTACGAGCAGTACTTC. As protein: CASIKSGTGFYEQYF.